Listed below are T cell receptor beta chains from one sample, sequenced in a study of T cells in Graves' hyperthyroidism and ophthalmopathy. TCRdb analysed the multiplex PCR reads with MiXCR anew, one entry per CDR3 protein. Of roughly 560,000 distinct CDR3 sequences listed, roughly 14% are singletons. Sample: blood. The receptors shown here come from a woman in her thirties or forties with Graves' ophthalmopathy. Both conserved end residues are trimmed from each CDR3. The D gene is left open where the match is weak.

j_call d_call v_call cdr3_aa
TRBJ1-1 . TRBV24-1 ATSRSTGNTEAF
TRBJ1-2 TRBD1 TRBV7-6 ASSLTHGQGGGYT
TRBJ1-6 TRBD1 TRBV6-2/TRBV6-3 ASSQTRQGLWNSPLH
TRBJ1-1 TRBD1 TRBV30 AGGQGGPEAF
TRBJ2-7 . TRBV28 ASSSSMGEQY
TRBJ1-2 . TRBV27 ASSAARGPYGYT
TRBJ1-2 . TRBV6-5 ASSYLRDTNYGYT
TRBJ2-1 TRBD2 TRBV7-8 ASSSRTSAF
TRBJ2-5 . TRBV6-5 ASSSHRQVQETQY
TRBJ1-2 . TRBV27 ASSWEGRSGYT
TRBJ1-1 TRBD1 TRBV11-2 ASSWTGPTEAF
TRBJ1-5 TRBD1 TRBV6-5 ASTRAGGDQPQH
TRBJ1-4 . TRBV27 ASSLSSGALGATNEKLF
TRBJ2-2 . TRBV7-9 ASSLGGYTGELF
TRBJ2-5 . TRBV6-5 ASSYGTSSLETQY
TRBJ1-5 . TRBV27 ASRGVSAGNQPQH
TRBJ1-6 . TRBV28 ASSLLGGYSPLH